The clone carrying this TCR beta chain has a single count. Antigen: not known. Noted treatment: oral pan-JAK inhibitor, 5-10 mg twice daily. Peripheral blood, together with lesional scalp punch biopsies, was collected from alopecia areata patients. The data are from a study of CD8+ T cells in alopecia areata. Overall study: Treated individuals took tofacitinib by mouth, 5 to 10 mg twice daily. It was 6 to 18 months of tofacitinib, and then there were 6 months off drug. Study-wide findings and caveats: Patients shared TCRs less clearly than mice did, possibly owing to HLA.

This CDR3 has 15 residues. CDR1 is MNHEY and CDR2 is SVGAGI in the germline V gene. V was cut by 0 bases and J by 7 bases, with 10 bases left in between. Extracted RNA was reverse transcribed, and the resulting cDNA served as sequencing template. Generated by immunoSEQ multiplex PCR, the TCRdb table keeps only in-frame clones and is missing some. This sample has roughly 100,000 clones, with roughly two thirds found just once. The genes are TRBV6-5 and TRBJ1-6, with D possibly matching TRBD1 (5 bases). The clonotype comes from a human donor with alopecia areata. Sequencing used CD8+ T cells sorted from blood, obtained at week 4, from a patient treated with tofacitinib. The CDR3 region has the DNA TGTGCCAGCAGTTACTCACGGGACGGAAATTCACCCCTCCACTTT. Translated: CASSYSRDGNSPLHF.